Presented here are 7 T cell receptor beta chains from one specimen sequenced in a study of blood T cell repertoires in COVID-19. TCRdb keeps only in-frame clones here, not all; method: immunoSEQ multiplex PCR. The table lists 200,000 to 250,000 clones, 70% to 90% of them singletons. Sample: peripheral blood. Receptors were obtained from a woman between 18 and 30 years old who had recovered from COVID-19.

The chain couples TRBV6-5 to TRBJ2-7; the D gene is possibly TRBD1 (5 bases). Germline-derived CDR1 and CDR2 are MNHEY and SVGAGI. Between the trimmed V and J ends, which lost 4 bases and 4 bases, there was a span of 11 bases. The CDR3 has 13 residues. The CDR3: CASSLAGKYEQYF. The CDR3 DNA reads as TGTGCCAGCAGTTTGGCAGGGAAATACGAGCAGTACTTC.

V is TRBV29-1 and J is TRBJ2-1; 8 bases are shared with TRBD2. The CDR3 loop spans 15 amino acids. Germline V gives CDR1 SQVTM, CDR2 ANQGSEA. V shed 1 base, J shed 7 bases, and the junction held 9 bases outside the gene matches. Written as DNA, the CDR3 is TGCAGCGTTGAAGTTGCGGGAGGAAGTTGGAATGAGCAGTTCTTC. Protein product: CSVEVAGGSWNEQFF.

The gene calls are TRBV14 and TRBJ1-1; D is possibly TRBD1 (5 bases). The CDR3 length is 17 residues. V was trimmed by 1 base and J by 5 bases, leaving 20 bases between them. Germline CDR1 SGHDN, CDR2 FVKESK. The CDR3 is CASSQVVGEAGYTEAFF. The DNA of the CDR3 is TGTGCCAGCAGCCAAGTAGTCGGGGAGGCAGGGTATACTGAAGCTTTCTTT.

This rearrangement joins TRBV6-1 to TRBJ1-2, with a tentative D call TRBD1 (5 bases). Trimming left V 3 bases short and J 8 bases short, with 13 bases between. The CDR3 length is 13 residues. Germline V lookup: CDR1 MNHNS, CDR2 SASEGT. CDR3 amino acids: CASSDRGFGGYTF. In DNA form, the CDR3 reads TGTGCCAGCAGTGATAGGGGTTTCGGCGGCTACACCTTC.

J is TRBJ1-2 and V is TRBV7-9; 12 bases fit TRBD1. The germline gives CDR1 SEHNR, CDR2 FQNEAQ (reference sequence). V dropped 4 bases and J dropped 3; count of bases not matched to a gene: 9. The CDR3 is made up of 17 amino acids. The CDR3 sequence is CASSSTGTGGPYYGYTF. Written as DNA, the CDR3 is TGTGCCAGCAGCTCGACGGGGACAGGGGGCCCCTACTATGGCTACACCTTC. The variable domain in full, with the rest retrieved from reference TRBV7-9 and TRBJ1-2, is DTGVSQNPRHKITKRGQNVTFRCDPISEHNRLYWYRQTLGQGPEFLTYFQNEAQLEKSRLLSDRFSAERPKGSFSTLEIQRTEQGDSAMYLCASSSTGTGGPYYGYTFGSGTRLTVV.

The gene calls are TRBV5-6 and TRBJ1-1; TRBD1 is a possible D gene (6 bases). V was clipped by 0 bases and J by 10 bases, with 28 bases between them. The CDR3 covers 18 residues. Germline loops: CDR1 SGHDT, CDR2 YYEEEE. CDR3 in amino acids: CASSLVEGIRGNYHAAFF. CDR3 DNA: TGTGCCAGCAGCTTGGTCGAGGGAATCAGGGGTAACTATCATGCAGCTTTCTTT.

The chain joins TRBV9 to TRBJ2-3, with 7 bases aligning to TRBD2. V trimming: 0 bases; J trimming: 1 base; junction bases outside the gene matches: 2. This CDR3 has 15 amino acids. CDR1 is SGDLS, CDR2 YYNGEE, per germline. DNA of the CDR3: TGTGCCAGCAGCGTAGGAGGGAGGGGCACAGATACGCAGTATTTT. This sequence encodes CASSVGGRGTDTQYF.